The sequence of this TCR beta chain was determined in a study of blood T cell repertoires in COVID-19 (dated by TCRdb to 2018 to 2021). Turning to the overall study: Samples covering the acute and convalescent phases of COVID-19 were provided by collaborators in the United States, Italy and Spain. The samples were drawn from two sources: the first 160 participants of the ongoing ImmuneRACE study, and fewer than 1,500 subjects contributed by 6 global collaborators. The repertoires were made available in a free public database intended to serve as a resource for research on the immune response to SARS-CoV-2. The prospective study material was composed of cDNA or gDNA derived from T cells, B-cell-depleted T cells, or PBMCs. The sample metadata nearly always contained a de-identified subject ID, COVID-19 status, age in years and sex. Deeply sampled blood TCRbeta repertoires from subjects exposed to, actively infected with, or recovered from COVID-19 were included in the dataset. Where available, HLA class I and class II types were taken from metadata supplied by the sample provider and were not determined by assay-based typing.

The CDR3 contains 15 residues, cysteine and phenylalanine counted. Just the 45-base CDR3 DNA is kept, in frame starting at base 1. From V the trimming removes 7 bases and from J it removes 2 bases, while the gene matches leave 7 bases of the junction unaccounted for. CDR1 MNHEY and CDR2 SMNVEV are derived from the germline V gene (reference sequence). Turning to this clone: This receptor's antigen is unknown. No quality values exist for individual bases; no much larger clone is one base distant.

What the research found in general, with its limitations: The amount of clinical and demographic metadata varied by source and participant and was provided uncurated.

At one collaborating source in Seattle, patients were enrolled during active infection and were followed longitudinally through the course of disease. Each collaborating institution followed its own protocols to collect whole blood in K2EDTA tubes. For TCRbeta analysis, collaborators shipped samples in one of three forms: frozen whole blood, isolated PBMCs, or DNA extracted from either of those sample types. TCRbeta CDR3 regions were amplified from genomic DNA using the immunoSEQ Assay, a bias-controlled multiplex PCR. The source study handled its data this way. The number of nucleated cells in each sample was estimated by amplification of reference gene primers within the assay. To quantify the absolute abundance of each unique TCRbeta CDR3 rearrangement, sequence reads were collapsed and filtered. For each sample, productive Simpson clonality was calculated by taking the square root of Simpson's diversity index across productive rearrangements. Entries here come from immuneACCESS through TCRdb and include only in-frame sequences with V and J called. Some clones fail to appear in such tables; in the studies checked, an unresolved V gene covers under half of the shortfall, and the cause of the remainder is unknown. D and trimming come from the DNA, and the V and J calls and clone size come from that table. This sample lists over 400,000 clones; roughly 91% were detected once. The ten largest clones add up to roughly 7.4% of the sample.

Source material: peripheral blood. The chain couples TRBV27 to TRBJ2-3; 9 bases in the junction line up with TRBD2. This clonotype originated in a woman in her forties or fifties with COVID-19, enrolled during active disease. The DNA sequence is TGTGCCAGCACCCGACTAGCGGACTTCACAGATACGCAGTATTTT. The translation is CASTRLADFTDTQYF.